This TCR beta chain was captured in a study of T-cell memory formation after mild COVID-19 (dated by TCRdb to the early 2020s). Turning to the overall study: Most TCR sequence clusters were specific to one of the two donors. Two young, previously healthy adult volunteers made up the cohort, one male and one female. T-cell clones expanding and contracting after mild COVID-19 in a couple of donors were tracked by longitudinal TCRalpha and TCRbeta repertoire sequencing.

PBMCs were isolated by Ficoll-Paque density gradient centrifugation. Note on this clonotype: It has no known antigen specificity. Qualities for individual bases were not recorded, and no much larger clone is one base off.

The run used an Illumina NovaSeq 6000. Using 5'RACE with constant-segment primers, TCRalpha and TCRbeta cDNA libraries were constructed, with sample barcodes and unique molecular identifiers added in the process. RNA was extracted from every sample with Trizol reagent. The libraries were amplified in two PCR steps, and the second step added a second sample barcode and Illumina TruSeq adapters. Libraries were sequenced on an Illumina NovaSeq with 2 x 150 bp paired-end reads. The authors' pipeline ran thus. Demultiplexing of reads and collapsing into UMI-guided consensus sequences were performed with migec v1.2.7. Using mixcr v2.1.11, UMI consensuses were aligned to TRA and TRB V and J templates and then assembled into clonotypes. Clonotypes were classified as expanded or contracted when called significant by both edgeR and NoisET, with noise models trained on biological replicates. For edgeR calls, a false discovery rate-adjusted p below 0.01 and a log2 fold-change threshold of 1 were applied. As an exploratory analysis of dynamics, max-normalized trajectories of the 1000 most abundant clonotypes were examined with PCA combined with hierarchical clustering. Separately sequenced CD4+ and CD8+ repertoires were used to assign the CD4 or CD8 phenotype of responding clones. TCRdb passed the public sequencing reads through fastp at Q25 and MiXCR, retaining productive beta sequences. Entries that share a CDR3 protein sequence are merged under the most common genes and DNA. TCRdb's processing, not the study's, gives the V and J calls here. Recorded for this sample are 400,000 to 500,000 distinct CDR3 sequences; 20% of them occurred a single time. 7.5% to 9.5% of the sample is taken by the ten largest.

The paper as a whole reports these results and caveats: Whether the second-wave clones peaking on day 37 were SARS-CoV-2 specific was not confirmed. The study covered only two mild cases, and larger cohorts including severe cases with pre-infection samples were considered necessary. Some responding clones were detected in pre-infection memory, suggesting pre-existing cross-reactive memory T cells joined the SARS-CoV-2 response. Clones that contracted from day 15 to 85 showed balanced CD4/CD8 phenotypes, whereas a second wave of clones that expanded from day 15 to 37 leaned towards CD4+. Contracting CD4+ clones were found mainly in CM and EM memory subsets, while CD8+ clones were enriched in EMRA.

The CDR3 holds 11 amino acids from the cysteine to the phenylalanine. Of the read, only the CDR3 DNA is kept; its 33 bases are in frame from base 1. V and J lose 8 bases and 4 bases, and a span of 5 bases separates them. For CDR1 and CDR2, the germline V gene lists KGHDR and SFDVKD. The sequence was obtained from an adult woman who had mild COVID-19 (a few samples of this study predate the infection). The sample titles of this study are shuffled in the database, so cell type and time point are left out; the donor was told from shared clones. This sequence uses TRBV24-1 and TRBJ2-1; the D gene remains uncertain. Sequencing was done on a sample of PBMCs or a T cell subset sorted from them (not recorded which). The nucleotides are TGTGCCACCACCAATTACAATGAGCAGTTCTTC. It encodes CATTNYNEQFF.